These 6 T cell receptor beta chains share one sample of origin, sequenced in a study of cytomegalovirus exposure and HLA in healthy donors. In the PCR, 60 Vbeta and 13 Jbeta primers were used. Only in-frame clones appear in the TCRdb table, and some are missing; sequencing was by immunoSEQ multiplex PCR. The repertoire holds 150,000 to 200,000 clones, with about 72% as singletons. The sequenced sample consisted of PBMCs. Receptors were obtained from a human donor in good health.

The rearrangement joins TRBV2 to TRBJ1-5, with 9 bases aligning to TRBD1. Germline trimming cut 6 bases from V and 7 bases from J; bases unmatched to any gene: 4. The CDR3 consists of 13 residues. CDR1 and CDR2 (germline): SNHLY, FYNNEI. The CDR3 bases are TGTGCCAGCAGGGGACAGGGTGGACAGCCCCAGCATTTT. It codes for CASRGQGGQPQHF.

This clone was found once. V usage is TRBV5-8 and J usage is TRBJ1-2, with D unclear. The germline V gene has CDR1 SGHTS and CDR2 YDEGEE. Trimming pared 7 bases from V and 3 bases from J, leaving 13 bases between. The CDR3 is 13 amino acids. The CDR3, as DNA: TGTGCCAGCGATATTCCCGGGGACTATGGCTACACCTTC. Residues: CASDIPGDYGYTF.

This chain links TRBV19 with TRBJ2-1; 8 bases are shared with TRBD1. Germline CDR1 LNHDA, CDR2 SQIVND (reference sequence). This CDR3 region has 15 residues. The trim removed 5 bases at V and 6 bases at J, leaving 9 bases unmatched. This CDR3 is CASSLGQGKGNEQFF. The CDR3 DNA reads as TGTGCCAGTAGTTTAGGACAGGGTAAGGGCAATGAGCAGTTCTTC.

The chain links TRBV5-1 to TRBJ2-5, with a possible D match to TRBD1 (5 bases). The closer fit of TRBJ2-7 to the DNA end suggests the J call may be wrong. This CDR3 is built from 14 residues. Looked up from germline, CDR1 is SGHRS and CDR2 is YFSETQ. In DNA form, the CDR3 reads TGCGCCAGCAGCTTGGTTAGCAGGGCCTACGAGCAGTACTTC. Encoded protein: CASSLVSRAYEQYF.

The V call is TRBV6-6, the J call TRBJ1-1; D may be TRBD1 (6 bases). The CDR3 has 15 residues. The V gene lost 0 bases and the J gene lost 0 bases, with 8 bases spanning the gap. The germline V gene has CDR1 MNHNY and CDR2 SVGAGI (reference sequence). CDR3 residues: CASSYSNRVNTEAFF. The CDR3 DNA is TGTGCCAGCAGTTACTCGAACAGGGTGAACACTGAAGCTTTCTTT.

This clone was seen only a few times. The chain is built from TRBV4-3 and TRBJ2-7, with D possibly being TRBD1 (5 bases). CDR1 is LGHNA, CDR2 YSLEER, per germline. Between the trimmed V and J ends, which lost 0 bases and 3 bases, there was a span of 6 bases. The CDR3 loop spans 13 amino acids. CDR3 loop: CASSQDQGYEQYF. The CDR3 nucleotides read TGCGCCAGCAGCCAAGATCAGGGCTACGAGCAGTACTTC.